This TCR beta chain derives from a study of tumor-infiltrating lymphocytes in primary liver carcinoma. Study summary: Each sample had roughly 3.65 to 7.5 million productive TCRbeta reads regardless of tissue type.

In germline, CDR1 is SQVTM, CDR2 ANQGSEA. There are 13 residues in the CDR3. Unsorted whole blood served as the source of blood RNA, and germline DNA was extracted as well. A four-milliliter peripheral blood sample was collected before surgery. A constant-region primer served to make TCR beta cDNA from about 490 ng total RNA. The TCR beta library was amplified through three nested multiplex PCR rounds in a modified ARM-PCR procedure. The first two PCR rounds used TRBV1-TRBV30 forward primers with a C-beta reverse primer, about 10 cycles each. Using its own MiXCR run on the multiplex PCR reads, TCRdb lists one record per CDR3 protein. The data hold approximately 310,000 distinct CDR3 sequences, with 50% to 70% observed a single time. As regards this clonotype: No antigen is known for it. Just one base apart from a much larger clone, this may be a read error.

Study observations and caveats: The study used bulk unsorted samples and so did not compare CD4+ and CD8+ repertoires.

The sequenced material came from peripheral blood. The chain links TRBV29-1 to TRBJ2-5; no definite D call. The sequence derives from a middle-aged man with primary liver carcinoma and hepatitis B virus infection. The DNA for the CDR3 is TGCATCGTTGCGGCCCCCCTGCAAGAGACCCAGTACTTC. This sequence encodes CIVAAPLQETQYF.